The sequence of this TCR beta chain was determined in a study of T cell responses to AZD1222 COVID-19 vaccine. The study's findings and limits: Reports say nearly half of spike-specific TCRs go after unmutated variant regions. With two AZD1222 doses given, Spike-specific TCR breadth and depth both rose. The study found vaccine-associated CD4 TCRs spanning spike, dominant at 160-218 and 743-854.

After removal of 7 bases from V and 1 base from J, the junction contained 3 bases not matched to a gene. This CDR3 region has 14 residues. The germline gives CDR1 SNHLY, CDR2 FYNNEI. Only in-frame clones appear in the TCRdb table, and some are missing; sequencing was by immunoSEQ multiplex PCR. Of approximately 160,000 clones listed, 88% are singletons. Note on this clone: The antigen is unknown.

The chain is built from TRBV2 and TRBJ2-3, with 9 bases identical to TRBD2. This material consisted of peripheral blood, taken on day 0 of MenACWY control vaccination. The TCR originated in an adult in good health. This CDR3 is CASMQRGGTDTQYF. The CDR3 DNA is TGTGCCAGCATGCAGCGGGGGGGCACAGATACGCAGTATTTT.